This T cell receptor (beta chain) was recovered during a study of T-cell reconstitution after alpha-beta-depleted transplantation in children. This CDR3 spans 14 amino acids. The trim removed 5 bases at V and 4 bases at J, leaving 3 bases unmatched. Germline CDR1 SGHTA, CDR2 FQGNSA. The authors prepared the TCRbeta library with unique molecular identifiers. TCRdb reanalysed the PCR reads using MiXCR and keeps one entry per CDR3 protein. The sample shows just over 200,000 distinct CDR3 sequences, around 9.2% of them seen only once. This clonotype was found a few times. The chain couples TRBV7-2 to TRBJ2-2; 8 bases match TRBD1. This TCR derives from a male patient aged 2-10 years who had a stem cell transplant for acute myeloid leukemia, so the T cells may come from the graft donor. The sample was PBMCs, mostly from graft donor cells, taken 360 days after TCRalphabeta/CD19-depleted stem cell transplant. The CDR3 sequence: CASSAGQVTGELFF. The CDR3 bases are TGTGCCAGCAGCGCGGGACAGGTCACCGGGGAGCTGTTTTTT.